This TCR beta chain stems from a study of blood T cells in healthy people across ages. The ends were cut back, 0 bases at V and 9 bases at J, with 7 bases in the middle. This CDR3 has 12 residues. Combining a sample-barcoded 5' primer with a J-beta primer mix, a second PCR ran for 7 to 11 cycles. TCRdb re-called the 5' RACE reads through MiXCR, storing one row per CDR3 protein. Of hundreds of thousands of distinct CDR3 sequences in the sample, roughly 58% were seen once. The TCR was taken from a man in his 60s in good health. Sequences were obtained from blood. V gene TRBV12-3 or TRBV12-4 combines with J gene TRBJ2-3; D not certain. Here the CDR3 reads CASSLAGPTQYF. The CDR3 nucleotides read TGTGCCAGCAGTTTAGCGGGCCCCACGCAGTATTTT.